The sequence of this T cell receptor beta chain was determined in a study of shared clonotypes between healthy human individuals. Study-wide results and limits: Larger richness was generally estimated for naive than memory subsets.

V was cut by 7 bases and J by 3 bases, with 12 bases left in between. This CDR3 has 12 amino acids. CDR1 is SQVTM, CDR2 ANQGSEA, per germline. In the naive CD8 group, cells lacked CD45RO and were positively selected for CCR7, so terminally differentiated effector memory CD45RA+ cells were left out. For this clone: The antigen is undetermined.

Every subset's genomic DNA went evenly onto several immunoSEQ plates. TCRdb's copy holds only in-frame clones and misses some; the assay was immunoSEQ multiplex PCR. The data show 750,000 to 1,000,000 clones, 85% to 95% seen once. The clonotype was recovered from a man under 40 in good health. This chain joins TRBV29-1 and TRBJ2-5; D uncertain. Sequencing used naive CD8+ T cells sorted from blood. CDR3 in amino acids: CSASCNEETQYF. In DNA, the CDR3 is TGCAGCGCCTCTTGCAATGAAGAGACCCAGTACTTC.